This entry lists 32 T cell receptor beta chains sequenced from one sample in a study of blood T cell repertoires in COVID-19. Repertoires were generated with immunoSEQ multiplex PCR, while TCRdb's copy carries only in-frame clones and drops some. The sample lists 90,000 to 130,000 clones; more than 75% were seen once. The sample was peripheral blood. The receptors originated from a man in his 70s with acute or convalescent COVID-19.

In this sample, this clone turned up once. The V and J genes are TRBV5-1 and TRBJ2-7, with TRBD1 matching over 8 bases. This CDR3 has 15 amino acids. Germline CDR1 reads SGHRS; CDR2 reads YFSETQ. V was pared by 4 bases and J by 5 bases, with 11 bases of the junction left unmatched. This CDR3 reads CASSPTLTGGHEQYF. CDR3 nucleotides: TGCGCCAGCAGCCCAACCCTTACAGGGGGTCACGAGCAGTACTTC.

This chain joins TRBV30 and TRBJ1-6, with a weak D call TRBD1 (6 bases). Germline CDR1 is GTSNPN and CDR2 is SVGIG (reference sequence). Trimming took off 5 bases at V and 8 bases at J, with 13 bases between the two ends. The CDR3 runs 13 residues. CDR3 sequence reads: CAWSARGDSPLHF. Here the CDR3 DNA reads TGTGCCTGGTCGGCCAGGGGAGATTCACCCCTCCACTTT.

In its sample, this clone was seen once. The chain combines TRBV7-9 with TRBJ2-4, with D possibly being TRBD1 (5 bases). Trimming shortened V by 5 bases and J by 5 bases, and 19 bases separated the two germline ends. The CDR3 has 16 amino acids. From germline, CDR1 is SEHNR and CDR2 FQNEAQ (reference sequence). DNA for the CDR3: TGTGCCAGCAGCCTCCCCAGGGCCTTAAGCGAAAACATTCAGTACTTC. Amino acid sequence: CASSLPRALSENIQYF.

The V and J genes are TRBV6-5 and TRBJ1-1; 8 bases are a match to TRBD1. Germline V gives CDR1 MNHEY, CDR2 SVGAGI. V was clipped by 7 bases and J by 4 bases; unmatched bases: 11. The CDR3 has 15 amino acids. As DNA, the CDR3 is TGTGCCAGCAAACCCTGGACAGGGAAAGGCACTGAAGCTTTCTTT. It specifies CASKPWTGKGTEAFF.

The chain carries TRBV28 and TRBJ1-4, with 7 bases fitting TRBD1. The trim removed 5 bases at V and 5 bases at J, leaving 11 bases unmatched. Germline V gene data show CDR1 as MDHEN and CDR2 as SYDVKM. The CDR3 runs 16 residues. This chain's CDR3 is CASSPRQGGTNEKLFF. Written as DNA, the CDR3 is TGTGCCAGCAGTCCCCGACAGGGTGGGACCAATGAAAAACTGTTTTTT.

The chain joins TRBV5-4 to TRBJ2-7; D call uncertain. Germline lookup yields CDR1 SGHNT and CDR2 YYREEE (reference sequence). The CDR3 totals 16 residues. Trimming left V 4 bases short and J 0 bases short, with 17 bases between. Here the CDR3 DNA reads TGTGCCAGCAGCCCTCCCCAGCGAAGTAGCTCCTACGAGCAGTACTTC. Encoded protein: CASSPPQRSSSYEQYF.

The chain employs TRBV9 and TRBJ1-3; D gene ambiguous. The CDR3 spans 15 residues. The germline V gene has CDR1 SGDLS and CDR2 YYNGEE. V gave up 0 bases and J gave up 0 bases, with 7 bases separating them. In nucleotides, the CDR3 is TGTGCCAGCAGCGTAGGGGCAGGCTCTGGAAACACCATATATTTT. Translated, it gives CASSVGAGSGNTIYF.

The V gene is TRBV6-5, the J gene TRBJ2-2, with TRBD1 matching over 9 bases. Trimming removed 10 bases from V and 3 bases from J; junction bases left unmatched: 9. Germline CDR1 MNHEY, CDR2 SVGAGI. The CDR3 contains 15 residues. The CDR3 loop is CATHTGGAYTGELFF. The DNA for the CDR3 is TGTGCCACCCATACAGGGGGCGCCTACACCGGGGAGCTGTTTTTT.

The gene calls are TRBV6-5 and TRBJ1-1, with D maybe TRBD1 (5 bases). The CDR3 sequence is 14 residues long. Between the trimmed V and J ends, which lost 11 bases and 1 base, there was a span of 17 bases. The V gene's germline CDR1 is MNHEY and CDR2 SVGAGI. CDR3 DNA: TGTGCCGCGAGAGGAGGGGACTCGAACACTGAAGCTTTCTTT. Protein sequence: CAARGGDSNTEAFF.

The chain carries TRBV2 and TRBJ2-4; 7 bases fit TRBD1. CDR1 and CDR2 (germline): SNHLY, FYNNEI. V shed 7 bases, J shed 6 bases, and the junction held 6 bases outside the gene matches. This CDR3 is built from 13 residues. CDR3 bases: TGTGCCAGCAACTGGGACAGAGGAAACATTCAGTACTTC. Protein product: CASNWDRGNIQYF.

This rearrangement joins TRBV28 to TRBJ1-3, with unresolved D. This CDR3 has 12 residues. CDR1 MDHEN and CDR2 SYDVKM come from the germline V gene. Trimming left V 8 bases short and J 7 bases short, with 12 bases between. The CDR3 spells CASSMSINTIYF. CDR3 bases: TGTGCCAGCTCGATGAGCATTAACACCATATATTTT.

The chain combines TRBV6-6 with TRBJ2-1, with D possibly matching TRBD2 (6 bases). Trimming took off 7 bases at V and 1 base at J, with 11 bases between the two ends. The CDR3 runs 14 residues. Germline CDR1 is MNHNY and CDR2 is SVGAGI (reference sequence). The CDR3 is CASTPGRSYNEQFF. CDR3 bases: TGTGCCAGCACCCCCGGGAGATCCTACAATGAGCAGTTCTTC.

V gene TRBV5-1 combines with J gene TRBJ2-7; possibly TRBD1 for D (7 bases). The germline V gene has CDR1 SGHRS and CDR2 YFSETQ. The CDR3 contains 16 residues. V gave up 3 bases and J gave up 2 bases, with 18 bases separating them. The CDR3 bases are TGCGCCAGCAGCTCAGGGGGGACTTTAACCGCCTACGAGCAGTACTTC. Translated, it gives CASSSGGTLTAYEQYF.

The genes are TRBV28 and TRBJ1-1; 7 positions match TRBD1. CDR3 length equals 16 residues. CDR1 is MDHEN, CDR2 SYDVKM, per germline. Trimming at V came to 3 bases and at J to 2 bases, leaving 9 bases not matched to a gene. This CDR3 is CASSFLGQGVNTEAFF. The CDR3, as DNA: TGTGCCAGCAGTTTTCTTGGTCAGGGGGTCAACACTGAAGCTTTCTTT.

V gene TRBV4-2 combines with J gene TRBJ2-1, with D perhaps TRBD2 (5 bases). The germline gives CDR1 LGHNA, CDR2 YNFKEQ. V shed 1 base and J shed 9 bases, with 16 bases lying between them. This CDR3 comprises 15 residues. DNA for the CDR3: TGTGCCAGCAGCCAAGTGTCTCTAGCAAGCGGTGAGCAGTTCTTC. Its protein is CASSQVSLASGEQFF.

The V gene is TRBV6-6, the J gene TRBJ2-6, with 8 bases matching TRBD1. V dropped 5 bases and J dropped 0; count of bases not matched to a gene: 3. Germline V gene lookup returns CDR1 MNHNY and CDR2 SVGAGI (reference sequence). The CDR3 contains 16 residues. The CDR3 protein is CASSRTGTSGANVLTF. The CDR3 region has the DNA TGTGCCAGCAGTCGGACAGGGACCTCTGGGGCCAACGTCCTGACTTTC.

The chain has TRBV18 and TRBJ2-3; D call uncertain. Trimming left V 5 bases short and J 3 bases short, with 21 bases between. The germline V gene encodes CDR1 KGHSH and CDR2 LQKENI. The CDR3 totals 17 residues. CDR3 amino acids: CASSRRTSSIQTDTQYF. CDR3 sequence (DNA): TGTGCCAGCTCAAGAAGAACTTCGTCGATTCAAACAGATACGCAGTATTTT.

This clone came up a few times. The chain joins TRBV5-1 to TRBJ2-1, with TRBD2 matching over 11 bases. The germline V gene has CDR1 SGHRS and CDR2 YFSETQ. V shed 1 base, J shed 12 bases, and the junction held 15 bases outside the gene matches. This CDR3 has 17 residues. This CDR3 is CASSLSGSTSGVLRQFF. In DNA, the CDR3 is TGCGCCAGCAGCTTGTCCGGTTCGACTAGCGGGGTACTTAGGCAGTTCTTC. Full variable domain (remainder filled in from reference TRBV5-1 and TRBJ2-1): KAGVTQTPRYLIKTRGQQVTLSCSPISGHRSVSWYQQTPGQGLQFLFEYFSETQRNKGNFPGRFSGRQFSNSRSEMNVSTLELGDSALYLCASSLSGSTSGVLRQFFGPGTRLTVL.

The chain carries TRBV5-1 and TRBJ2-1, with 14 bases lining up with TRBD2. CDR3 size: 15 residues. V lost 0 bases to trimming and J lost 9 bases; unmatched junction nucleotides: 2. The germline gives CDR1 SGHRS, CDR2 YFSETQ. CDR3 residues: CASSLGTSGRSEQFF. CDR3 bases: TGCGCCAGCAGCTTGGGGACTAGCGGGAGGAGTGAGCAGTTCTTC. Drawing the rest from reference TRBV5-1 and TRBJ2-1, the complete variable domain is KAGVTQTPRYLIKTRGQQVTLSCSPISGHRSVSWYQQTPGQGLQFLFEYFSETQRNKGNFPGRFSGRQFSNSRSEMNVSTLELGDSALYLCASSLGTSGRSEQFFGPGTRLTVL.

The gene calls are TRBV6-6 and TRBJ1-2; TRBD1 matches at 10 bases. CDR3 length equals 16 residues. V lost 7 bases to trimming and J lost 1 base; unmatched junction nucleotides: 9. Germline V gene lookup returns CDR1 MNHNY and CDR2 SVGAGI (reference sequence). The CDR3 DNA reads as TGTGCCAGCAATACCGGGACAGGGGTGGTTAACTATGGCTACACCTTC. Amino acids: CASNTGTGVVNYGYTF.

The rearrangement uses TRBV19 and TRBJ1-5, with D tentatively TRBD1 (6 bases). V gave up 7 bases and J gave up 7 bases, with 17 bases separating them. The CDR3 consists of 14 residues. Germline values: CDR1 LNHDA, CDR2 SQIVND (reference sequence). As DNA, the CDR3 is TGTGCCAGTAAGAACAGGGAATCGAGGCAGCCCCAGCATTTT. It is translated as CASKNRESRQPQHF.

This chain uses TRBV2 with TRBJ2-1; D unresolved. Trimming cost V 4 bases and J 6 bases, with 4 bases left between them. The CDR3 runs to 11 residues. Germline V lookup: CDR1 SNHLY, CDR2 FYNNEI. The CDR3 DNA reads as TGTGCCAGCAGTGTGCGCAATGAGCAGTTCTTC. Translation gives CASSVRNEQFF.

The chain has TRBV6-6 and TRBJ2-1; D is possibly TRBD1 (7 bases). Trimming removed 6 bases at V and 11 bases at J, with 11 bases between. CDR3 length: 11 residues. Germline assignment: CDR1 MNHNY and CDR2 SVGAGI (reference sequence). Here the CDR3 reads CASSPGGQQFF. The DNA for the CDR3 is TGTGCCAGCAGCCCAGGGGGGCAGCAGTTCTTC.

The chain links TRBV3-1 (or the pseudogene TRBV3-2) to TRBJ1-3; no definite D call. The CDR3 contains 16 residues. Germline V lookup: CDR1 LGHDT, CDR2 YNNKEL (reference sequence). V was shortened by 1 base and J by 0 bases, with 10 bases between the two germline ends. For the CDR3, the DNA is TGTGCCAGCAGCCAAGGGTCAGGTTCCTCTGGAAACACCATATATTTT. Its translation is CASSQGSGSSGNTIYF.

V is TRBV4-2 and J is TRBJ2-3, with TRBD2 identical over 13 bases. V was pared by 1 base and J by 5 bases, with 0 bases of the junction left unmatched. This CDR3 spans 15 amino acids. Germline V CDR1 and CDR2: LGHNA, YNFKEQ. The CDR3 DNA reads TGTGCCAGCAGCCAAGGGACTAGCGGGAGAGATACGCAGTATTTT. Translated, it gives CASSQGTSGRDTQYF.

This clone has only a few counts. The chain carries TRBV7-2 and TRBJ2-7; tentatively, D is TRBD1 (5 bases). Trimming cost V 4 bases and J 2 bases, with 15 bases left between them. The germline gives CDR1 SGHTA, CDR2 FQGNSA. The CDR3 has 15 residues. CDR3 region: CASSSRAGSTYEQYF. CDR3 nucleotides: TGTGCCAGCAGCTCCCGGGCAGGGTCGACCTACGAGCAGTACTTC.

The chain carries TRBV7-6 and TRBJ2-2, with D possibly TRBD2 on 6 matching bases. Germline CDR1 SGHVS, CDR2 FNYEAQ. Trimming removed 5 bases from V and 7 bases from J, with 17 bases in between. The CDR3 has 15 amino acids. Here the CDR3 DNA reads TGTGCCAGCAGCAGACTTGATCGGGGGAACGGGGAGCTGTTTTTT. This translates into CASSRLDRGNGELFF.

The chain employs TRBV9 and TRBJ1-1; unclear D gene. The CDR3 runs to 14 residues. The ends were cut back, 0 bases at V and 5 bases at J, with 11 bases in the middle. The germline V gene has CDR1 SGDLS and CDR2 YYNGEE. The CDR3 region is CASSVESMQTEAFF. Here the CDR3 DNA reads TGTGCCAGCAGCGTAGAGTCCATGCAGACTGAAGCTTTCTTT.

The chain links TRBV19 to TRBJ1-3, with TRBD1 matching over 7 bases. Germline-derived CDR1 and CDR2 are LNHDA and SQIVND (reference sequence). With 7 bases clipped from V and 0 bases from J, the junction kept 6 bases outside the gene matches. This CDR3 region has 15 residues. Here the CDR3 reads CASNDRANSGNTIYF. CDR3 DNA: TGTGCCAGTAACGACAGGGCGAACTCTGGAAACACCATATATTTT.

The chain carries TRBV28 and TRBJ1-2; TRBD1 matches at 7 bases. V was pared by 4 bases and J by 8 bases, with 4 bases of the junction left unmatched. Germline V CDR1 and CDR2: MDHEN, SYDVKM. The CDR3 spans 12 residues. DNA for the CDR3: TGTGCCAGCAGTTCAGGGGGGCGAGGCTACACCTTC. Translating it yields CASSSGGRGYTF.

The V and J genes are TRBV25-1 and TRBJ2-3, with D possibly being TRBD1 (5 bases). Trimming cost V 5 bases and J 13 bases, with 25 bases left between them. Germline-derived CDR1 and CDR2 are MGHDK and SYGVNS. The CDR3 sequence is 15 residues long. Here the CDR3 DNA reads TGTGCCAGCAGTAAAAGCCCTGACAGAACCCTGGGCGAGTATTTT. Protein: CASSKSPDRTLGEYF.

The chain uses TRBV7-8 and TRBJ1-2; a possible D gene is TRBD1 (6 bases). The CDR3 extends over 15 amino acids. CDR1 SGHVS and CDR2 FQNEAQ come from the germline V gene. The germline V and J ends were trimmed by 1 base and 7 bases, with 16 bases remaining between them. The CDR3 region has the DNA TGTGCCAGCAGCTTAGGATCGGTACAGGGCTTTGGCTACACCTTC. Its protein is CASSLGSVQGFGYTF.